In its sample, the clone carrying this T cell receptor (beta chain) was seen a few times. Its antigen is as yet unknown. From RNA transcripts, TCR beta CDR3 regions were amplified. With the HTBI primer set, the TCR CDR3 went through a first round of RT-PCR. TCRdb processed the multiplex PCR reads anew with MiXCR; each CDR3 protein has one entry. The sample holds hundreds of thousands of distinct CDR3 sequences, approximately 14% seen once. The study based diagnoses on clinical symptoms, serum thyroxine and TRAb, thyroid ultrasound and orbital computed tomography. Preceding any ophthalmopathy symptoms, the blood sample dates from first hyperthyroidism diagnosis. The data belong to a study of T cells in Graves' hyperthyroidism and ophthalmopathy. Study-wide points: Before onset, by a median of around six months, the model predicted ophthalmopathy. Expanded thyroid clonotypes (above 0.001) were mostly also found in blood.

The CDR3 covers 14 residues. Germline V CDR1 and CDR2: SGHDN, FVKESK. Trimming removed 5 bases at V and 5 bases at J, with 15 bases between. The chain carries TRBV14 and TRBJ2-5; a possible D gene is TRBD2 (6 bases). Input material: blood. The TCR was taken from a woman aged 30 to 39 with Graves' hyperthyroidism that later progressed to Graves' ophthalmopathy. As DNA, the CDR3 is TGTGCCAGCAGCTTATTCACTAGCCCGGAGACCCAGTACTTC. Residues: CASSLFTSPETQYF.